What follows are 3 T cell receptor beta chains derived from one specimen sequenced in a study of metastatic and nonmetastatic thyroid tumors. TCRdb redid the clone calls on the PCR reads using MiXCR. The sample includes 75,000 to 95,000 clones, more than 9.5% of them seen just once. All patients were untreated before thyroid surgery. Sequences were obtained from blood. The receptors here all came from a female donor with papillary thyroid cancer or a benign thyroid nodule (not recorded which). Some clones in this sample may be carry-over from other donors' samples.

For this clone: A junction end diverges from the germline sequence, so it may reflect a read error. The rearrangement uses TRBV4-1 and TRBJ2-7; 8 positions agree with TRBD2. The CDR3 covers 16 residues. Germline CDR1 and CDR2: MGHRA and YSYEKL. The CDR3 region has the DNA TGCGCCAGCACCCTCAGCCCCCGGGAGGGCCGTAGGGAGCATTACTTC. Translated: CASTLSPREGRREHYF.

This clone was found many times. The rearrangement joins TRBV9 to TRBJ2-2; no reliable D call. The V gene's germline CDR1 is SGDLS and CDR2 YYNGEE. The CDR3 extends over 14 amino acids. V was shortened by 0 bases and J by 6 bases, with 9 bases between the two germline ends. The CDR3 loop reads CASSVGSGAGELFF. CDR3 sequence (DNA): TGTGCCAGCAGCGTAGGTTCGGGTGCCGGGGAGCTGTTTTTT. The full variable domain, in which reference TRBV9 and TRBJ2-2 provide the parts outside the CDR3, is DSGVTQTPKHLITATGQRVTLRCSPRSGDLSVYWYQQSLDQGLQFLIQYYNGEERAKGNILERFSAQQFPDLHSELNLSSLELGDSALYFCASSVGSGAGELFFGEGSRLTVL.

A word on this clone: The junction departs from the called germline gene at one end, perhaps through a read error. V usage is TRBV5-1 and J usage is TRBJ2-1, with D possibly being TRBD2 (6 bases). Germline values: CDR1 SGHRS, CDR2 YFSETQ. This CDR3 region has 15 residues. This CDR3 reads CASSSTGTSYDEQFF. The CDR3 region has the DNA TGCGCCAGCAGCTCGACGGGGACTTCCTACGATGAGCAGTTCTTC. Based on the CDR3 plus reference TRBV5-1 and TRBJ2-1, the full variable domain is KAGVTQTPRYLIKTRGQQVTLSCSPISGHRSVSWYQQTPGQGLQFLFEYFSETQRNKGNFPGRFSGRQFSNSRSEMNVSTLELGDSALYLCASSSTGTSYDEQFFGPGTRLTVL.